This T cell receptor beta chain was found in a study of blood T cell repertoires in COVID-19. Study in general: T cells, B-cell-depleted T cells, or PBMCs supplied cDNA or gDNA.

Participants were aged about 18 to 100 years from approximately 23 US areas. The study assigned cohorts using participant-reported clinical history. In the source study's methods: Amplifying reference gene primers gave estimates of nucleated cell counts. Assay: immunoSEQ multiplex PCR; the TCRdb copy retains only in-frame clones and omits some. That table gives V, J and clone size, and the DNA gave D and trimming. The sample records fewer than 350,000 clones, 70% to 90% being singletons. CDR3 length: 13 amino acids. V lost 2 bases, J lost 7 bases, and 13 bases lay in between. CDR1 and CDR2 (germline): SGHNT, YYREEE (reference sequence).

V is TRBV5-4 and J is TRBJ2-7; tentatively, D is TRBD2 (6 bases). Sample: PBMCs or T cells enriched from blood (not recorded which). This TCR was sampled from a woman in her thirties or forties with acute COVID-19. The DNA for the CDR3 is TGTGCCAGCAGCTTATCAGTAGCGGAGGAGCAGTACTTC. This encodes CASSLSVAEEQYF.